These 16 T cell receptor beta chains came from one sample sequenced in a study of early T cells in non-severe SARS-CoV-2 infection. TCRdb passed the 5' RACE reads through MiXCR, listing each CDR3 protein once. In the table there are about 25,000 distinct CDR3 sequences, 3.5% to 5.5% of which are singletons. The specimen was whole blood. Receptors were obtained from an adult who was a healthcare worker with PCR-confirmed SARS-CoV-2 infection or an uninfected control (not recorded which).

The CDR3 reads CASSDFGGSTEAFF. The CDR3 DNA reads TGTGCCAGCAGTGATTTTGGAGGGAGCACTGAAGCTTTCTTT. This chain uses TRBV25-1 with TRBJ1-1, with unresolved D. The germline CDR1 and CDR2 sequences are MGHDK and SYGVNS. Trimming removed 3 bases from V and 4 bases from J, with 12 bases in between. The CDR3 runs 14 residues.

This clonotype was counted many times. In DNA, the CDR3 is TGCAGCGCAACCCCCGGGGGTCAAACCACCGGGGAGCTGTTTTTT. It is translated as CSATPGGQTTGELFF. The chain is built from TRBV29-1 and TRBJ2-2; D may be TRBD2 (6 bases). Germline V gene data show CDR1 as SQVTM and CDR2 as ANQGSEA. Trimming cost V 7 bases and J 4 bases, with 19 bases left between them. The CDR3 covers 15 residues.

About this clonotype itself: A much larger clone sits a single nucleotide away, making a read error possible. The chain links TRBV5-1 to TRBJ1-1; TRBD1 matches 7 bases. V was clipped by 4 bases and J by 3 bases; unmatched bases: 12. The CDR3 covers 16 residues. Germline CDR1 reads SGHRS; CDR2 reads YFSETQ. The CDR3, as DNA: TGCGCCAGCAGCCCCAGCCCCGACAGGGTTTACACTGAAGCTTTCTTT. It is translated as CASSPSPDRVYTEAFF.

This clonotype was counted many times. As DNA, the CDR3 is TGTGCCATCAGGCCGGGCGCGGGAAGCTACGAGCAGTACTTC. It is translated as CAIRPGAGSYEQYF. This rearrangement joins TRBV10-3 to TRBJ2-7; maybe TRBD2 (6 bases). The V gene lost 6 bases and the J gene lost 3 bases, with 15 bases spanning the gap. The CDR3 is 14 residues long. The germline gives CDR1 ENHRY, CDR2 SYGVKD.

This clonotype was detected many times. J is TRBJ1-6 and V is TRBV9; D is unresolved. Germline CDR1 SGDLS, CDR2 YYNGEE. The CDR3 totals 14 residues. Trimming cost V 4 bases and J 9 bases, with 14 bases left between them. CDR3 nucleotide sequence: TGTGCCAGCAGCTACGGACGTCACCCTTCACCCCTCCACTTT. Its translation is CASSYGRHPSPLHF. The whole variable domain, filled in from reference TRBV9 and TRBJ1-6, reads DSGVTQTPKHLITATGQRVTLRCSPRSGDLSVYWYQQSLDQGLQFLIQYYNGEERAKGNILERFSAQQFPDLHSELNLSSLELGDSALYFCASSYGRHPSPLHFGNGTRLTVT.

This clonotype was counted many times. V usage is TRBV20-1 and J usage is TRBJ2-7; D not certain. Trimming took 1 base from V and 2 from J, leaving 12 bases between them. CDR1 is DFQATT, CDR2 SNEGSKA, per germline (reference sequence). This CDR3 spans 14 amino acids. The CDR3 protein is CSARVVTSAYEQYF. CDR3 bases: TGCAGTGCTAGAGTTGTGACTTCAGCCTACGAGCAGTACTTC.

V is TRBV12-3 or TRBV12-4 and J is TRBJ2-7; perhaps TRBD1 as D (5 bases). The ends were cut back, 0 bases at V and 3 bases at J, with 12 bases in the middle. The CDR3 covers 15 residues. DNA of the CDR3: TGTGCCAGCAGTTTAGCTGAGACAGCCTACTACGAGCAGTACTTC. This translates into CASSLAETAYYEQYF.

This clonotype was observed at least ten times. The CDR3 nucleotides read TGTGCCAGCAGCTTCGGGGTCTACGAGCAGTACTTC. Its translation is CASSFGVYEQYF. The chain couples TRBV7-2 to TRBJ2-7, with D possibly matching TRBD2 (5 bases). Germline loops: CDR1 SGHTA, CDR2 FQGNSA. This CDR3 is 12 amino acids long. V lost 3 bases and J lost 3, with 6 bases in between.

This clonotype has just a few counts. The chain links TRBV29-1 to TRBJ1-1, with TRBD1 matching 9 bases. The germline CDR1 and CDR2 sequences are SQVTM and ANQGSEA. The CDR3 contains 13 residues. V was pared by 7 bases and J by 5 bases, with 8 bases of the junction left unmatched. The CDR3 sequence is CSEDGQGKTEAFF. CDR3 nucleotides: TGCAGCGAGGATGGACAGGGGAAGACTGAAGCTTTCTTT. Drawing the rest from reference TRBV29-1 and TRBJ1-1, the complete variable domain is SAVISQKPSRDICQRGTSLTIQCQVDSQVTMMFWYRQQPGQSLTLIATANQGSEATYESGFVIDKFPISRPNLTFSTLTVSNMSPEDSSIYLCSEDGQGKTEAFFGQGTRLTVV.

The V and J genes are TRBV29-1 and TRBJ2-7; D may be TRBD2 (5 bases). Per germline, CDR1 SQVTM and CDR2 ANQGSEA. Trimming removed 5 bases at V and 4 bases at J, with 21 bases between. The CDR3 has 15 amino acids. CDR3: CSVTPPGRTGYEQYF. CDR3 sequence (DNA): TGCAGCGTTACCCCCCCGGGCAGGACTGGTTACGAGCAGTACTTC.

The rearrangement links TRBV5-1 to TRBJ2-2; D not resolved. Germline loops: CDR1 SGHRS, CDR2 YFSETQ. This CDR3 has 16 residues. V was trimmed by 3 bases and J by 2 bases, leaving 14 bases between them. CDR3: CASSYQSHRNTGELFF. CDR3 DNA: TGCGCCAGCAGCTATCAAAGTCACAGAAACACCGGGGAGCTGTTTTTT. Full variable domain (missing parts from reference TRBV5-1 and TRBJ2-2): KAGVTQTPRYLIKTRGQQVTLSCSPISGHRSVSWYQQTPGQGLQFLFEYFSETQRNKGNFPGRFSGRQFSNSRSEMNVSTLELGDSALYLCASSYQSHRNTGELFFGEGSRLTVL.

This clonotype was found many times. This chain connects TRBV6-6 to TRBJ2-6; D uncertain. Trimming took off 4 bases at V and 0 bases at J, with 19 bases between the two ends. The CDR3 has 19 amino acids. The germline V gene encodes CDR1 MNHNY and CDR2 SVGAGI (reference sequence). The CDR3 region is CASSSYLDGISSGANVLTF. CDR3 in DNA: TGTGCCAGCAGTTCCTATCTCGACGGTATTTCCTCTGGGGCCAACGTCCTGACTTTC.

This clonotype occurred many times. The chain recombines TRBV14 with TRBJ1-2; D remains ambiguous. The CDR3 runs to 13 residues. Germline V lookup: CDR1 SGHDN, CDR2 FVKESK. V lost 3 bases and J lost 1, with 6 bases in between. CDR3 loop: CASSHTDNYGYTF. As DNA, the CDR3 is TGTGCCAGCAGCCATACAGATAACTATGGCTACACCTTC.

This clonotype was seen only a few times. V and J are TRBV11-2 and TRBJ2-6, with D possibly being TRBD2 (5 bases). This CDR3 has 16 amino acids. With 2 bases removed from V and 4 bases from J, the gap between germline ends came to 12 bases. Germline assignment: CDR1 SGHAT and CDR2 FQNNGV. CDR3 residues: CASSLFSGIGANVLTF. Written as DNA, the CDR3 is TGTGCCAGCAGCTTATTTTCGGGGATCGGGGCCAACGTCCTGACTTTC.

This clonotype was observed many times. This chain uses TRBV5-1 with TRBJ2-1; possibly TRBD2 for D (6 bases). V lost 4 bases and J 0 bases, leaving 11 bases between the germline ends. The length of the CDR3 is 15 residues. Germline CDR1 is SGHRS and CDR2 is YFSETQ. CDR3 residues: CASSASVSSYNEQFF. The CDR3, as DNA: TGCGCCAGCAGCGCTAGCGTTAGCTCCTACAATGAGCAGTTCTTC. Full variable domain (remainder filled in from reference TRBV5-1 and TRBJ2-1): KAGVTQTPRYLIKTRGQQVTLSCSPISGHRSVSWYQQTPGQGLQFLFEYFSETQRNKGNFPGRFSGRQFSNSRSEMNVSTLELGDSALYLCASSASVSSYNEQFFGPGTRLTVL.

This clonotype appeared many times. The V call is TRBV7-2, the J call TRBJ2-7, with no clear D. Trimming took 5 bases from V and 0 from J, leaving 8 bases between them. In germline, CDR1 is SGHTA, CDR2 FQGNSA. CDR3 length: 13 residues. This CDR3 is CASSPQSSYEQYF. For the CDR3, the DNA is TGTGCCAGCAGCCCCCAGAGCTCCTACGAGCAGTACTTC. The full variable domain, completed using reference TRBV7-2 and TRBJ2-7, is GAGVSQSPSNKVTEKGKDVELRCDPISGHTALYWYRQSLGQGLEFLIYFQGNSAPDKSGLPSDRFSAERTGGSVSTLTIQRTQQEDSAVYLCASSPQSSYEQYFGPGTRLTVT.